This T cell receptor (beta chain) was retrieved from a study of CD8+ T cells in alopecia areata. The CDR3 spans 12 residues. The germline CDR1 and CDR2 sequences are PRHDT and FYEKMQ (reference sequence). Trimming cost V 4 bases and J 8 bases, with 11 bases left between them. Treatment given: oral pan-JAK inhibitor, 5-10 mg twice daily. Sequencing used cDNA as its template, made by extracting RNA and reverse transcribing it. Data came from immunoSEQ multiplex PCR; TCRdb stores just in-frame clones and leaves some out. This table holds 150,000 to 200,000 clones, less than 65% found once. This specimen was CD4+ T cells sorted from blood, taken at week 24, from a patient treated with tofacitinib. The TCR originated in a human donor with alopecia areata. The rearrangement joins TRBV13 to TRBJ1-2; no clear D gene. The CDR3 DNA reads TGTGCCAGCAGCTCGGGTTCCGCCGGCTACACCTTC. Its protein product is CASSSGSAGYTF.